These 21 T cell receptor beta chains originate from one sample sequenced in a study of CD8+ T cells in alopecia areata. Extraction and reverse transcription of RNA yielded cDNA as the sequencing template. The table came from immunoSEQ multiplex PCR; TCRdb's copy has only in-frame clones and leaves some out. The table includes some 150,000 clones, around 64% detected once. Source: CD8+ T cells sorted from blood, taken at week 0. Source of these receptors: a human donor with alopecia areata.

The V call is TRBV5-1, the J call TRBJ2-7; D might be TRBD1 or TRBD2, each matching 6 bases. The CDR3 consists of 15 residues. V was trimmed by 0 bases and J by 5 bases, leaving 15 bases between them. The germline CDR1 and CDR2 sequences are SGHRS and YFSETQ. CDR3 nucleotide sequence: TGCGCCAGCAGCTTGGTTCGGGGGCTGATGGACGAGCAGTACTTC. Encoded protein: CASSLVRGLMDEQYF. The entire variable domain, with the rest obtained from reference TRBV5-1 and TRBJ2-7, is as follows: KAGVTQTPRYLIKTRGQQVTLSCSPISGHRSVSWYQQTPGQGLQFLFEYFSETQRNKGNFPGRFSGRQFSNSRSEMNVSTLELGDSALYLCASSLVRGLMDEQYFGPGTRLTVT.

The V gene is TRBV29-1, the J gene TRBJ1-1, with D possibly being TRBD1 (6 bases). Germline V lookup: CDR1 SQVTM, CDR2 ANQGSEA. Trimming shortened V by 6 bases and J by 3 bases, and 8 bases separated the two germline ends. The CDR3 is 11 amino acids. This chain's CDR3 is CSVDRDTEAFF. In nucleotides, the CDR3 is TGCAGCGTGGACAGAGACACTGAAGCTTTCTTT.

A few counts support this clone. The chain recombines TRBV29-1 with TRBJ2-7; TRBD2 matches 7 bases. Germline lookup yields CDR1 SQVTM and CDR2 ANQGSEA. The CDR3 runs to 14 residues. V gave up 6 bases and J gave up 7 bases; unmatched junction bases: 15. The CDR3 protein is CSVPGEGLYGEQYF. The CDR3, as DNA: TGCAGCGTCCCGGGCGAGGGACTATATGGGGAGCAGTACTTC.

This clone was seen a few times. This chain links TRBV5-5 with TRBJ1-3; no reliable D call. The CDR3 covers 16 residues. Germline V gives CDR1 SGHKS, CDR2 YYEKEE (reference sequence). The V and J ends lost 1 base and 2 bases respectively, with 13 bases between them. The CDR3 sequence is CASSLSGLETGNTIYF. The CDR3 bases are TGTGCCAGCAGCTTGTCGGGGTTAGAGACTGGAAACACCATATATTTT. The full variable domain, completed using reference TRBV5-5 and TRBJ1-3, is DAGVTQSPTHLIKTRGQQVTLRCSPISGHKSVSWYQQVLGQGPQFIFQYYEKEERGRGNFPDRFSARQFPNYSSELNVNALLLGDSALYLCASSLSGLETGNTIYFGEGSWLTVV.

V is TRBV30 and J is TRBJ2-2; D not resolved. The CDR3 has 12 residues. Per the germline V gene, CDR1 is GTSNPN and CDR2 is SVGIG (reference sequence). The V end lost 5 bases, the J end lost 4 bases, and 8 bases lay between the germline ends. CDR3 residues: CAWGHITGELFF. The CDR3 DNA sequence: TGTGCCTGGGGGCATATCACCGGGGAGCTGTTTTTT.

J is TRBJ1-6 and V is TRBV7-9; no definite D call. The CDR3 contains 12 residues. From germline, CDR1 is SEHNR and CDR2 FQNEAQ (reference sequence). Trimming stripped 5 bases from V and 7 bases from J, with 6 bases between. The CDR3 coding sequence is TGTGCCAGCAGCGCGAGCAATTCACCCCTCCACTTT. Its protein product is CASSASNSPLHF.

J is TRBJ2-3 and V is TRBV13, with 7 bases that match TRBD2. The V segment lost 4 bases and the J segment 4 bases; nucleotides outside the gene matches: 11. The CDR3 loop spans 16 amino acids. The V gene's germline CDR1 is PRHDT and CDR2 FYEKMQ (reference sequence). The CDR3 is CASSSLGEGSPDTQYF. The CDR3 DNA reads TGTGCCAGCAGCTCCCTCGGGGAGGGGTCCCCAGATACGCAGTATTTT.

This clone was counted a single time. The J gene is TRBJ2-2, the V gene TRBV7-9; D uncertain. The V and J ends lost 3 bases and 0 bases respectively, with 11 bases between them. This CDR3 has 16 amino acids. Germline values: CDR1 SEHNR, CDR2 FQNEAQ (reference sequence). CDR3 in DNA: TGTGCCAGCAGCTTTAATGACACCTCGAACACCGGGGAGCTGTTTTTT. Its protein product is CASSFNDTSNTGELFF. The entire variable domain, with the rest obtained from reference TRBV7-9 and TRBJ2-2, is as follows: DTGVSQNPRHKITKRGQNVTFRCDPISEHNRLYWYRQTLGQGPEFLTYFQNEAQLEKSRLLSDRFSAERPKGSFSTLEIQRTEQGDSAMYLCASSFNDTSNTGELFFGEGSRLTVL.

The chain is built from TRBV7-9 and TRBJ1-2; D call uncertain. From germline, CDR1 is SEHNR and CDR2 FQNEAQ (reference sequence). Trimming took off 4 bases at V and 4 bases at J, with 16 bases between the two ends. The CDR3 spans 15 residues. CDR3 nucleotides: TGTGCCAGCAGCTCAACGGCAACACCCTTCTATGGCTACACCTTC. It yields the protein CASSSTATPFYGYTF.

A few counts support this clone. The rearrangement uses TRBV29-1 and TRBJ1-2; D unresolved. There are 11 residues in the CDR3. Trimming cost V 5 bases and J 3 bases, with 7 bases left between them. Germline values: CDR1 SQVTM, CDR2 ANQGSEA. The CDR3 here is CSVPWDYGYTF. The DNA of the CDR3 is TGCAGCGTTCCGTGGGACTATGGCTACACCTTC.

The chain joins TRBV27 to TRBJ2-3; TRBD1 or TRBD2 may be the D gene (6 bases each). This CDR3 comprises 12 residues. V lost 4 bases to trimming and J lost 7 bases, with 9 bases between them. The germline V gene encodes CDR1 MNHEY and CDR2 SMNVEV (reference sequence). The CDR3 loop is CASSWGANTQYF. Here the CDR3 DNA reads TGTGCCAGCAGTTGGGGGGCGAATACGCAGTATTTT.

The V call is TRBV4-1, the J call TRBJ2-7, with D hard to call. The CDR3 covers 15 residues. V lost 2 bases, J lost 3 bases, and 14 bases lay in between. Germline lookup yields CDR1 MGHRA and CDR2 YSYEKL. Written as DNA, the CDR3 is TGCGCCAGCAGCCAAAACCCTGGTGCGGTCTACGAGCAGTACTTC. It encodes CASSQNPGAVYEQYF.

The rearrangement joins TRBV6-5 to TRBJ2-7, with 9 bases that match TRBD2. V lost 0 bases, J lost 2 bases, and 5 bases stayed unmatched. The CDR3 runs to 16 residues. In germline, CDR1 is MNHEY, CDR2 SVGAGI. In nucleotides, the CDR3 is TGTGCCAGCAGTTACTCTATAGCGGGGGCACCCTACGAGCAGTACTTC. Encoded protein: CASSYSIAGAPYEQYF.

This clone was found once. The CDR3 sequence is CASSLERGYSYEQYF. CDR3 nucleotide sequence: TGTGCCAGTAGTTTGGAGCGGGGGTACTCCTACGAGCAGTACTTC. The chain uses TRBV19 and TRBJ2-7, with TRBD2 matching over 8 bases. The CDR3 length is 15 residues. Germline values: CDR1 LNHDA, CDR2 SQIVND (reference sequence). V shed 5 bases and J 0 bases; nucleotides not matched to a gene: 6.

The chain combines TRBV5-1 with TRBJ2-7, with D possibly TRBD2 on 6 matching bases. V lost 0 bases and J lost 3, with 16 bases in between. The CDR3 spans 16 residues. CDR1 is SGHRS and CDR2 is YFSETQ in the germline V gene. The CDR3 DNA follows: TGCGCCAGCAGCTTGGCCGGGGGTGGACACAACTACGAGCAGTACTTC. It translates to CASSLAGGGHNYEQYF.

V is TRBV2 and J is TRBJ2-7; a weak D match, TRBD1 (5 bases). Trimming took 5 bases from V and 5 from J, leaving 13 bases between them. The CDR3 spans 13 residues. The germline CDR1 and CDR2 sequences are SNHLY and FYNNEI. The CDR3 is CASSYGAGNEQYF. For the CDR3, the DNA is TGTGCCAGCAGTTATGGAGCAGGGAACGAGCAGTACTTC.

This chain connects TRBV5-6 to TRBJ1-2; D gene ambiguous. Between the trimmed V and J ends, which lost 4 bases and 5 bases, there was a span of 9 bases. The CDR3 runs 12 residues. Germline V gene sequence: CDR1 SGHDT, CDR2 YYEEEE. DNA of the CDR3: TGTGCCAGCAGCCCAGGAGATTATGGCTACACCTTC. It yields the protein CASSPGDYGYTF.

The rearrangement uses TRBV2 and TRBJ2-6; TRBD1 or TRBD2 may be the D gene (5 bases each). V shed 4 bases and J shed 0 bases, with 13 bases lying between them. From germline, CDR1 is SNHLY and CDR2 FYNNEI. CDR3 length equals 17 residues. The CDR3 reads CASSVPGPSSGANVLTF. CDR3 nucleotide sequence: TGTGCCAGCAGTGTCCCGGGACCGAGCTCTGGGGCCAACGTCCTGACTTTC.

This chain links TRBV2 with TRBJ2-7; D remains ambiguous. CDR3 length: 14 amino acids. The germline V and J ends were trimmed by 7 bases and 2 bases, with 15 bases remaining between them. Germline lookup yields CDR1 SNHLY and CDR2 FYNNEI. CDR3 DNA: TGTGCCAGCAAGGGTTTGCAGAACACCTACGAGCAGTACTTC. Protein: CASKGLQNTYEQYF.

Note on this clone: One end of the junction is discordant with germline, which a read error may explain. As DNA, the CDR3 is TGCGCCAGCAGCCATATGACAGGGACCTCGGGGCCTGTTTTT. It codes for CASSHMTGTSGPVF. The chain combines TRBV4-1 with TRBJ1-4; 7 bases line up with TRBD1. Germline-derived CDR1 and CDR2 are MGHRA and YSYEKL. The CDR3 is 14 residues long.

V usage is TRBV7-9 and J usage is TRBJ1-1; no definite D call. Trimming shortened V by 5 bases and J by 7 bases, and 8 bases separated the two germline ends. Germline values: CDR1 SEHNR, CDR2 FQNEAQ (reference sequence). The CDR3 totals 11 residues. The CDR3 DNA sequence: TGTGCCAGCAGCCCCAGTGGTGAAGCTTTCTTT. This encodes CASSPSGEAFF.